Following are 6 T cell receptor beta chains from one sample sequenced in a study of blood T cell repertoires in COVID-19. The repertoire was sequenced with immunoSEQ multiplex PCR; TCRdb's copy has only in-frame clones and lacks some. The sample carries about 120,000 clones, 85% recorded once. The sequenced sample consisted of peripheral blood. The receptors derive from an older man with active or convalescent COVID-19.

The chain carries TRBV7-9 and TRBJ1-1; 9 bases match TRBD1. This CDR3 contains 12 residues. Per germline, CDR1 SEHNR and CDR2 FQNEAQ (reference sequence). The trim removed 5 bases at V and 11 bases at J, leaving 6 bases unmatched. The CDR3 spells CASSLGQGWAFF. The DNA of the CDR3 is TGTGCCAGCAGCCTCGGACAGGGGTGGGCTTTCTTT.

The rearrangement joins TRBV15 to TRBJ1-2; D is uncertain. CDR1 and CDR2 from the germline V gene are LNHNV and YYDKDF (reference sequence). V was shortened by 0 bases and J by 0 bases, with 2 bases between the two germline ends. This CDR3 has 13 amino acids. The CDR3 bases are TGTGCCACCAGCAGAGACGCTAACTATGGCTACACCTTC. Translated, it gives CATSRDANYGYTF.

This clone was detected once. The V gene is TRBV2, the J gene TRBJ1-1, with 7 bases matching TRBD1. The trim removed 6 bases at V and 2 bases at J, leaving 6 bases unmatched. CDR1 and CDR2 (germline): SNHLY, FYNNEI. This CDR3 comprises 14 residues. The CDR3 protein is CASSGTAINTEAFF. The CDR3 nucleotides read TGTGCCAGCAGCGGGACAGCGATTAACACTGAAGCTTTCTTT.

The table lists this clone with a count of one. This chain connects TRBV24-1 to TRBJ1-5; TRBD1 is a possible D gene (6 bases). Germline values: CDR1 KGHDR, CDR2 SFDVKD. Between the trimmed V and J ends, which lost 9 bases and 3 bases, there was a span of 11 bases. The CDR3 extends over 13 amino acids. The CDR3 is CATQGQSNQPQHF. DNA for the CDR3: TGTGCCACCCAAGGACAGTCCAATCAGCCCCAGCATTTT.

The chain employs TRBV6-5 and TRBJ2-5, with TRBD2 identical over 10 bases. Germline-derived CDR1 and CDR2 are MNHEY and SVGAGI. There are 15 residues in the CDR3. The trim removed 6 bases at V and 1 base at J, leaving 5 bases unmatched. The CDR3 sequence: CASRRAGGPQETQYF. As DNA, the CDR3 is TGTGCCAGCAGGCGAGCGGGGGGGCCCCAAGAGACCCAGTACTTC.

The rearrangement uses TRBV12-1 and TRBJ2-7; the table assigns TRBD2, which was not confirmed against the DNA. TRBV12-1 is a known pseudogene. The CDR3 spans 15 residues. CDR3 sequence (DNA): TGTGCCAGCAGCTCCGTCGGTGGACCCCCTCCGAGGGAGTACTTC. Its translation: CASSSVGGPPPREYF.